This TCR beta chain comes out of a study of cytomegalovirus exposure and HLA in healthy donors. Study summary: Early released data had about 80 million unique TCRs, all coming from HLA-typed donors.

Germline loops: CDR1 MNHEY, CDR2 SMNVEV (reference sequence). The CDR3 covers 13 residues. V was clipped by 2 bases and J by 4 bases, with 6 bases between them. Donors were ostensibly healthy at sampling, although undocumented immune exposures were probable. A multiplex PCR was run with 60 Vbeta primers and 13 Jbeta primers. TCRdb keeps only in-frame clones here, not all; method: immunoSEQ multiplex PCR. The table has 250,000 to 350,000 clones, 80% to 90% seen once; the top ten hold about 2%. The study, taken as a whole, reports: Common viral pathogens (according to a later analysis) appeared linked to several of the most significant clusters.

This clone was observed once. Its target is not known. The sequence derives from a woman younger than 35 in good health and CMV-seronegative. This chain connects TRBV27 to TRBJ2-1; D might be TRBD2 (5 bases). Sequenced material: PBMCs. The CDR3 nucleotides are TGTGCCAGCAGTTTAGGACTTTACAATGAGCAGTTCTTC. It translates to CASSLGLYNEQFF.